This entry lists 28 T cell receptor beta chains sequenced from one sample in a study of T cells after yellow fever vaccination. TCRdb reanalysed the 5' RACE reads using MiXCR and keeps one entry per CDR3 protein. The sample holds about 300,000 distinct CDR3 sequences; 7.5% to 9% are singletons and the top ten take about 3%. The source was CD4+ T cells sorted from PBMCs, collected 5 days after the yellow fever booster vaccination. The source of these receptors is a man between 18 and 35 years old who received the YFV17D yellow fever vaccine.

The chain employs TRBV6-1 and TRBJ2-3; D perhaps matches TRBD1 (6 bases). V lost 1 base, J lost 3 bases, and 11 bases lay in between. In germline, CDR1 is MNHNS, CDR2 SASEGT. CDR3 length equals 15 residues. The CDR3 sequence is CASSEVPGVTDTQYF. In DNA form, the CDR3 reads TGTGCCAGCAGTGAAGTCCCAGGGGTAACAGATACGCAGTATTTT.

The chain is built from TRBV3-1 and TRBJ2-5; D gene ambiguous. From germline, CDR1 is LGHDT and CDR2 YNNKEL (reference sequence). Trimming took 0 bases from V and 3 from J, leaving 8 bases between them. The CDR3 runs to 14 residues. For the CDR3, the DNA is TGTGCCAGCAGCCAAGACGACCGGAAAGAGACCCAGTACTTC. It specifies CASSQDDRKETQYF.

This clonotype has a handful of counts. DNA for the CDR3: TGTGCCAGCGAGCCGGGACAGGGGTGGTCAGATACGCAGTATTTT. Encoded protein: CASEPGQGWSDTQYF. This chain uses TRBV6-1 with TRBJ2-3; 10 bases are a match to TRBD1. V was pared by 8 bases and J by 4 bases, with 9 bases of the junction left unmatched. Germline V gene sequence: CDR1 MNHNS, CDR2 SASEGT. CDR3 size: 15 residues.

This clonotype has at least ten counts. The CDR3 nucleotides read TGTGCCAGCAGCGTTGTCCTAGCGGGACAAGAGACCCAGTACTTC. Its protein is CASSVVLAGQETQYF. The rearrangement links TRBV5-4 to TRBJ2-5, with 9 bases aligning to TRBD2. This CDR3 spans 15 amino acids. V was clipped by 4 bases and J by 2 bases; unmatched bases: 6. Germline CDR1 and CDR2: SGHNT and YYREEE (reference sequence).

V is TRBV20-1 and J is TRBJ2-3; 14 bases align to TRBD2. The CDR3 length is 17 residues. Trimming cost V 0 bases and J 6 bases; bases outside gene matches: 8. CDR1 is DFQATT, CDR2 SNEGSKA, per germline (reference sequence). CDR3 loop: CSARDPTSGGAGDTQYF. CDR3 nucleotides: TGCAGTGCTAGAGACCCGACTAGCGGGGGGGCTGGGGATACGCAGTATTTT.

This chain connects TRBV4-2 to TRBJ1-2; TRBD1 is a possible D gene (5 bases). Germline-derived CDR1 and CDR2 are LGHNA and YNFKEQ. V lost 1 base and J lost 6, with 15 bases in between. This CDR3 contains 15 residues. The CDR3 spells CASSQVGVRSDGYTF. CDR3 coding DNA: TGTGCCAGCAGCCAAGTAGGGGTAAGATCGGATGGCTACACCTTC.

This clonotype was observed many times. The chain combines TRBV7-2 with TRBJ2-7; 8 positions agree with TRBD1. CDR1 is SGHTA and CDR2 is FQGNSA in the germline V gene. CDR3 length: 13 amino acids. The trim removed 1 base at V and 6 bases at J, leaving 2 bases unmatched. For the CDR3, the DNA is TGTGCCAGCAGCTTAGGAACAGGGGGCGAGCAGTACGTC. Residues: CASSLGTGGEQYV.

In its sample, this clonotype was seen a few times. This sequence joins TRBV11-2 and TRBJ2-2, with a tentative D call TRBD2 (6 bases). V dropped 2 bases and J dropped 0 bases, with 10 bases sitting between them. The germline V gene encodes CDR1 SGHAT and CDR2 FQNNGV. The CDR3 is made up of 16 amino acids. The CDR3: CASSLRWGANTGELFF. CDR3 coding DNA: TGTGCCAGCAGCTTAAGATGGGGGGCGAACACCGGGGAGCTGTTTTTT.

This clonotype was recorded at least ten times. This chain uses TRBV4-3 with TRBJ2-7; D remains unclear. V lost 4 bases to trimming and J lost 1 base, with 20 bases between them. CDR1 is LGHNA and CDR2 is YSLEER in the germline V gene. The CDR3 consists of 17 residues. CDR3 bases: TGCGCCAGCAGCCCCGGGCTGGTAAAGGGCGAGTCCTACGAGCAGTACTTC. Translation gives CASSPGLVKGESYEQYF.

The rearrangement joins TRBV25-1 to TRBJ1-1; D is uncertain. The V end was cut by 4 bases, the J end by 3 bases, with 9 bases between. The CDR3 has 13 residues. Per germline, CDR1 MGHDK and CDR2 SYGVNS. The CDR3 nucleotides are TGTGCCAGCAGTGCTGGCAGGTACACTGAAGCTTTCTTT. It yields the protein CASSAGRYTEAFF.

This rearrangement joins TRBV9 to TRBJ2-7; either TRBD1 or TRBD2 may fit D (5 bases each). The germline gives CDR1 SGDLS, CDR2 YYNGEE. Trimming pared 0 bases from V and 0 bases from J, leaving 7 bases between. The CDR3 covers 14 residues. DNA for the CDR3: TGTGCCAGCAGCGTAGACGGGGCCTCCTACGAGCAGTACTTC. The encoded protein is CASSVDGASYEQYF.

This clonotype was counted ten times or more. V is TRBV5-5 and J is TRBJ2-7, with 9 bases identical to TRBD1. Unmatched junction bases numbered 9, after V lost 3 bases and J lost 5 bases. There are 15 residues in the CDR3. Germline-derived CDR1 and CDR2 are SGHKS and YYEKEE (reference sequence). CDR3 loop: CASSSPGQGIHEQYV. CDR3 sequence (DNA): TGTGCCAGCAGCTCTCCGGGACAGGGAATCCACGAGCAGTACGTC.

The gene calls are TRBV29-1 and TRBJ2-7, with a possible D match to TRBD2 (6 bases). CDR1 and CDR2 (germline): SQVTM, ANQGSEA. The CDR3 totals 14 residues. Trimming cost V 4 bases and J 3 bases, with 16 bases left between them. CDR3 protein: CSVVLATYFYEQYF. The CDR3 DNA sequence: TGCAGCGTTGTTCTAGCGACGTACTTCTACGAGCAGTACTTC.

The chain joins TRBV10-1 to TRBJ1-5; D is unresolved. The V gene's germline CDR1 is WNHNN and CDR2 SYGVQD (reference sequence). The V end was cut by 0 bases, the J end by 6 bases, with 6 bases between. CDR3 size: 13 residues. CDR3 DNA: TGCGCCAGCAGTGAGTCTTACGGTCAGCCCCAGCATTTT. This codes for CASSESYGQPQHF.

This chain joins TRBV7-2 and TRBJ1-1; TRBD1 is a possible D gene (6 bases). This CDR3 is 14 amino acids long. Per germline, CDR1 SGHTA and CDR2 FQGNSA. V was pared by 2 bases and J by 6 bases, with 13 bases between. The CDR3 DNA sequence: TGTGCCAGCAGCTTATATCAGGGGCGGGCTGAAGCTTTCTTT. It is translated as CASSLYQGRAEAFF.

V gene TRBV28 combines with J gene TRBJ2-1; D is uncertain. Germline assignment: CDR1 MDHEN and CDR2 SYDVKM. The CDR3 has 13 amino acids. V shed 5 bases and J shed 10 bases, with 15 bases lying between them. The CDR3 loop is CASSPPTAGEQFF. In DNA, the CDR3 is TGTGCCAGCAGTCCACCCACGGCTGGCGAGCAGTTCTTC.

This clonotype has just a few counts. This chain connects TRBV28 to TRBJ2-2; TRBD2 matches 8 bases. Germline CDR1 is MDHEN and CDR2 is SYDVKM. V was clipped by 2 bases and J by 6 bases; unmatched bases: 2. This CDR3 is 14 amino acids long. CDR3 sequence: CASSLGAGAGELFF. CDR3 coding DNA: TGTGCCAGCAGTTTAGGAGCGGGAGCCGGGGAGCTGTTTTTT.

This clonotype was observed many times. The chain couples TRBV7-9 to TRBJ1-1; 7 bases match TRBD1. V was pared by 7 bases and J by 6 bases, with 8 bases of the junction left unmatched. CDR1 is SEHNR, CDR2 FQNEAQ, per germline (reference sequence). This CDR3 is 13 amino acids long. CDR3 nucleotide sequence: TGTGCCAGCATCGAGGGGGCCGGCGCTGAAGCTTTCTTT. This gives the protein CASIEGAGAEAFF.

This clonotype was picked up many times. This rearrangement joins TRBV5-1 to TRBJ2-4, with a possible D match to TRBD2 (5 bases). This CDR3 is 13 amino acids long. Germline loops: CDR1 SGHRS, CDR2 YFSETQ. Trimming removed 4 bases from V and 6 bases from J, with 11 bases in between. The CDR3 loop reads CASSVLGGNIQYF. The CDR3 DNA reads TGCGCCAGCAGCGTACTAGGAGGAAACATTCAGTACTTC.

The sample holds a few counts of this clonotype. The CDR3 DNA reads TGCGCCAGCAGCTTGCCGGGGACTGGGAGAGGCTACACCTTC. Amino acids: CASSLPGTGRGYTF. This rearrangement joins TRBV5-1 to TRBJ1-2, with D possibly being TRBD1 (5 bases). Germline V gene data show CDR1 as SGHRS and CDR2 as YFSETQ. V was clipped by 1 base and J by 8 bases, with 15 bases between them. This CDR3 spans 14 amino acids.

V and J are TRBV18 and TRBJ2-5, with D possibly called TRBD1 or TRBD2 (5 bases each). Germline CDR1 KGHSH, CDR2 LQKENI. V was shortened by 4 bases and J by 5 bases, with 14 bases between the two germline ends. The CDR3 length is 14 residues. CDR3 in amino acids: CASSLFDGAETQYF. In nucleotides, the CDR3 is TGTGCCAGCTCACTATTCGACGGGGCGGAGACCCAGTACTTC.

Many counts were recorded for this clonotype. The J gene is TRBJ2-2, the V gene TRBV9; 7 bases agree with TRBD1. Germline values: CDR1 SGDLS, CDR2 YYNGEE. V lost 3 bases, J lost 8 bases, and 13 bases stayed unmatched. The CDR3 totals 16 residues. CDR3 region: CASSDNAMRGQGELFF. CDR3 bases: TGTGCCAGCAGCGACAACGCGATGAGGGGGCAGGGGGAGCTGTTTTTT.

This clonotype was seen only a few times. The chain uses TRBV19 and TRBJ1-4; D is undetermined. The germline V gene has CDR1 LNHDA and CDR2 SQIVND (reference sequence). V lost 4 bases, J lost 8 bases, and 8 bases lay in between. This CDR3 is built from 12 residues. Here the CDR3 DNA reads TGTGCCAGTAGTAGGGTCAGAGAAAAACTGTTTTTT. Protein: CASSRVREKLFF.

This clonotype has a count of ten or more. The J gene is TRBJ1-1, the V gene TRBV12-3 or TRBV12-4; tentative D call: TRBD1 (6 bases). Trimming shortened V by 3 bases and J by 2 bases, and 10 bases separated the two germline ends. This CDR3 has 14 amino acids. CDR3 nucleotide sequence: TGTGCCAGCAGTTTTACAGGGCAAAACACTGAAGCTTTCTTT. It specifies CASSFTGQNTEAFF.

The J gene is TRBJ2-2, the V gene TRBV5-5; D is unresolved. Germline lookup yields CDR1 SGHKS and CDR2 YYEKEE (reference sequence). The CDR3 loop spans 14 amino acids. V lost 0 bases, J lost 7 bases, and 10 bases lay in between. In nucleotides, the CDR3 is TGTGCCAGCAGCTTGGCGGGTTTCGGCGGGGAGCTGTTTTTT. Its protein is CASSLAGFGGELFF.

This clonotype was seen a few times. The rearrangement links TRBV12-3 or TRBV12-4 to TRBJ1-3; D gene uncertain. Trimming shortened V by 3 bases and J by 3 bases, and 12 bases separated the two germline ends. CDR3 length equals 15 residues. DNA of the CDR3: TGTGCCAGCAGTTTGTTTCTGGGTGGTGGAAACACCATATATTTT. It is translated as CASSLFLGGGNTIYF.

This chain uses TRBV3-1 with TRBJ2-7; no definite D call. In germline, CDR1 is LGHDT, CDR2 YNNKEL (reference sequence). The germline V and J ends were trimmed by 0 bases and 2 bases, with 14 bases remaining between them. The CDR3 has 16 residues. The DNA for the CDR3 is TGTGCCAGCAGCCAAGATCCTAGGACCTTCACCTACGAGCAGTACTTC. This encodes CASSQDPRTFTYEQYF.

This clonotype was seen a few times. The CDR3 here is CASSPPGGGYEQYF. The CDR3 coding sequence is TGTGCCAGCAGCCCCCCGGGGGGCGGCTACGAGCAGTACTTC. The chain employs TRBV3-1 and TRBJ2-7; perhaps TRBD2 as D (7 bases). The V end lost 4 bases, the J end lost 3 bases, and 13 bases lay between the germline ends. The germline V gene has CDR1 LGHDT and CDR2 YNNKEL (reference sequence). The CDR3 sequence is 14 residues long.